This T cell receptor beta chain comes out of a study of T cells after yellow fever vaccination. The overall study: When fractions had low cell numbers, they were prepared with SMART-Seq v4 Ultra Low Input.

This clonotype appeared a few times. Antigen: not known. V was trimmed by 1 base and J by 2 bases, leaving 13 bases between them. Per germline, CDR1 SGDLS and CDR2 YYNGEE. The CDR3 runs 16 residues. Study conclusions and caveats: There was a small share of clonotypes that showed up in both the CD4 and CD8 compartments. On re-exposure, the response was weaker but peaked faster, at day 5 versus 15.

Making TCR cDNA involved 5'RACE template switching, which added UMIs and a universal primer site. TCRdb passed the 5' RACE reads through MiXCR, listing each CDR3 protein once. The data contain fewer than 350,000 distinct CDR3 sequences, over 8% of them singletons. The V gene is TRBV9, the J gene TRBJ2-1; the D is unclear. This receptor was obtained from a man aged 18 to 35 who received the YFV17D yellow fever vaccine. Specimen: PBMCs, collected on the day of the first yellow fever vaccination. The CDR3 bases are TGTGCCAGCAGCGTAAACATCCCCGGCACCTACAATGAGCAGTTCTTC. This gives the protein CASSVNIPGTYNEQFF.